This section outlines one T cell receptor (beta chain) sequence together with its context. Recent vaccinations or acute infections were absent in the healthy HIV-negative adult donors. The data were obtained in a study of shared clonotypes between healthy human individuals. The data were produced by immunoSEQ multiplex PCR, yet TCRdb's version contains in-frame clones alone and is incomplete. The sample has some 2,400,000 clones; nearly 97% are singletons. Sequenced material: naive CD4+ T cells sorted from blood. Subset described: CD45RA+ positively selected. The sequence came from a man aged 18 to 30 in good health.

CDR3 nucleotides: TGTGCCAGCAGCCAAGATGGACTAGGGGAGAGGAATGAGCAGTTCTTC. It translates to CASSQDGLGERNEQFF. The chain joins TRBV4-2 to TRBJ2-1, with 7 bases that match TRBD2. CDR1 is LGHNA and CDR2 is YNFKEQ in the germline V gene. Unmatched junction bases numbered 9, after V lost 0 bases and J lost 7 bases. This CDR3 has 16 amino acids.